The 23 T cell receptor beta chains given below trace back to one sample, sequenced in a study of beta chain features in type 1 diabetes. General study results and limits: Patients with Type 1 diabetes showed moderately but significantly shorter TCRB CDR3s in all four CD4+ subsets.

The entirety of the isolated RNA underwent reverse transcription, so expressed TCRB transcripts were sequenced. TCRdb's copy holds only in-frame clones and misses some; the assay was immunoSEQ multiplex PCR. Seen here are 680,000 or so clones, 13% observed once, and the top ten hold less than 0.025%. For these receptors, no antigen is known. The sample taken for sequencing was naive CD4+ T cells from blood. All receptors come from a man between 18 and 29 years old with type 1 diabetes.

The gene calls are TRBV7-9 and TRBJ1-2; TRBD1 agrees at 7 bases. Germline-derived CDR1 and CDR2 are SEHNR and FQNEAQ (reference sequence). The CDR3 runs 13 residues. J was trimmed by 6 bases and V by 5 bases; bases with no gene match: 6. The CDR3 here is CASSQRTGDGYTF. The CDR3 DNA reads TGTGCCAGCAGCCAGCGGACAGGAGATGGCTACACCTTC.

V is TRBV9 and J is TRBJ1-1; the D gene is possibly TRBD1 (5 bases). The CDR3 has 12 residues. V was cut by 2 bases and J by 9 bases, with 11 bases left in between. The germline V gene encodes CDR1 SGDLS and CDR2 YYNGEE. For the CDR3, the DNA is TGTGCCAGCAGCGTCCCCCAGGGTAAAGCTTTCTTT. This encodes CASSVPQGKAFF.

This clone was observed a few times. The chain carries TRBV5-1 and TRBJ2-7, with 7 bases aligning to TRBD1. The CDR3 contains 15 residues. V shed 0 bases and J 3 bases; nucleotides not matched to a gene: 6. From germline, CDR1 is SGHRS and CDR2 YFSETQ. CDR3 region: CASSLGQGESYEQYF. The CDR3 DNA reads as TGCGCCAGCAGCTTGGGTCAGGGGGAGAGCTACGAGCAGTACTTC.

The chain uses TRBV6-6 and TRBJ2-7; D perhaps matches TRBD2 (7 bases). This CDR3 comprises 14 residues. Germline-derived CDR1 and CDR2 are MNHNY and SVGAGI (reference sequence). Trimming took 8 bases from V and 4 from J, leaving 18 bases between them. The CDR3 DNA reads as TGTGCCAGCTTGGGGGGGCCGGGCCTATACGAGCAGTACTTC. Translating it yields CASLGGPGLYEQYF.

The rearrangement uses TRBV29-1 and TRBJ1-3; TRBD1 aligns across 8 bases. The germline V gene encodes CDR1 SQVTM and CDR2 ANQGSEA. This CDR3 spans 13 amino acids. With 5 bases clipped from V and 4 bases from J, the junction kept 4 bases outside the gene matches. The CDR3 region is CSVHPGGGNTIYF. The CDR3 DNA follows: TGCAGCGTTCATCCAGGGGGCGGAAACACCATATATTTT. The full variable domain, rest sourced from reference TRBV29-1 and TRBJ1-3, is SAVISQKPSRDICQRGTSLTIQCQVDSQVTMMFWYRQQPGQSLTLIATANQGSEATYESGFVIDKFPISRPNLTFSTLTVSNMSPEDSSIYLCSVHPGGGNTIYFGEGSWLTVV.

As for this clone: The sample holds other DNA sequences that translate to the same CDR3. The V and J genes are TRBV29-1 and TRBJ2-5; D ambiguous. Trimming left V 4 bases short and J 0 bases short, with 9 bases between. The CDR3 covers 13 residues. CDR1 is SQVTM, CDR2 ANQGSEA, per germline. CDR3 loop: CSVVGTYQETQYF. The CDR3 bases are TGCAGCGTTGTTGGCACCTACCAAGAGACCCAGTACTTC. The whole variable domain, remainder taken from reference TRBV29-1 and TRBJ2-5, is SAVISQKPSRDICQRGTSLTIQCQVDSQVTMMFWYRQQPGQSLTLIATANQGSEATYESGFVIDKFPISRPNLTFSTLTVSNMSPEDSSIYLCSVVGTYQETQYFGPGTRLLVL.

In the case of this clone: Additional DNA sequences in this sample encode the identical CDR3. The chain has TRBV30 and TRBJ1-1; D unresolved. The germline gives CDR1 GTSNPN, CDR2 SVGIG (reference sequence). The CDR3 is 11 amino acids. V was pared by 0 bases and J by 6 bases, with 5 bases between. CDR3 residues: CAWSVSAEAFF. The CDR3, as DNA: TGTGCCTGGAGTGTGTCGGCTGAAGCTTTCTTT.

This clone was found a few times. The chain has TRBV4-2 and TRBJ2-4; perhaps TRBD1 as D (5 bases). The V end was cut by 5 bases, the J end by 8 bases, with 16 bases between. Germline V gene data show CDR1 as LGHNA and CDR2 as YNFKEQ. The CDR3 length is 14 residues. The CDR3 is CASSTGTLGDIQYF. The CDR3 nucleotides are TGTGCCAGCAGCACGGGCACCTTAGGGGACATTCAGTACTTC.

V usage is TRBV6-1 and J usage is TRBJ2-2; D ambiguous. The germline V and J ends were trimmed by 1 base and 6 bases, with 15 bases remaining between them. Germline V gene lookup returns CDR1 MNHNS and CDR2 SASEGT. This CDR3 has 16 residues. CDR3 protein: CASSEGEQLLAGELFF. The CDR3, as DNA: TGTGCCAGCAGTGAAGGTGAACAGCTCCTAGCCGGGGAGCTGTTTTTT.

V and J are TRBV30 and TRBJ1-2; possible D gene TRBD1, 5 bases. The CDR3 spans 12 residues. Trimming took off 4 bases at V and 9 bases at J, with 15 bases between the two ends. CDR1 is GTSNPN and CDR2 is SVGIG in the germline V gene (reference sequence). DNA of the CDR3: TGTGCCTGGACCGGGACGTATGTGAGCTACACCTTC. Translating gives CAWTGTYVSYTF. Based on the CDR3 plus reference TRBV30 and TRBJ1-2, the full variable domain is SQTIHQWPATLVQPVGSPLSLECTVEGTSNPNLYWYRQAAGRGLQLLFYSVGIGQISSEVPQNLSASRPQDRQFILSSKKLLLSDSGFYLCAWTGTYVSYTFGSGTRLTVV.

The chain is built from TRBV19 and TRBJ1-2; TRBD1 matches 9 bases. This CDR3 is 14 amino acids long. V lost 9 bases to trimming and J lost 3 bases; unmatched junction nucleotides: 8. CDR1 and CDR2 (germline): LNHDA, SQIVND (reference sequence). In DNA, the CDR3 is TGTGCCAGCCGAGCTGGGACAGGGCACTATGGCTACACCTTC. Translation: CASRAGTGHYGYTF.

The rearrangement links TRBV5-1 to TRBJ1-1; 7 nucleotides agree with TRBD1. From germline, CDR1 is SGHRS and CDR2 YFSETQ. With V trimmed by 3 bases and J by 1 base, 3 bases remained unmatched. The CDR3 extends over 14 amino acids. The DNA for the CDR3 is TGCGCCAGCAGCTGGGGACAGACGAACACTGAAGCTTTCTTT. Translating gives CASSWGQTNTEAFF.

This chain joins TRBV10-3 and TRBJ2-7, with 7 bases matching TRBD2. J gave up 6 bases and V 7 bases, and 9 bases lay outside the gene matches. In germline, CDR1 is ENHRY, CDR2 SYGVKD. The CDR3 sequence is 13 residues long. The CDR3 bases are TGTGCCATCACGGATTCGTCGGGGGGCGAGCAGTACTTC. The encoded protein is CAITDSSGGEQYF.

V and J are TRBV9 and TRBJ2-2; TRBD1 matches at 9 bases. The V gene's germline CDR1 is SGDLS and CDR2 YYNGEE. The length of the CDR3 is 15 residues. The trim removed 4 bases at V and 3 bases at J, leaving 4 bases unmatched. As DNA, the CDR3 is TGTGCCAGCAGCTCTACAGGGGGCTACACCGGGGAGCTGTTTTTT. Translated, it gives CASSSTGGYTGELFF.

This clone was picked up a small number of times. As DNA, the CDR3 is TGTGCCAGCAGTCTGCGGACGCTAGGAACCGGGGAGCTGTTTTTT. Protein sequence: CASSLRTLGTGELFF. The chain joins TRBV28 to TRBJ2-2; no reliable D call. The CDR3 sequence is 15 residues long. Germline values: CDR1 MDHEN, CDR2 SYDVKM. V shed 5 bases and J shed 5 bases, with 15 bases lying between them.

This clone was seen a few times. J is TRBJ2-7 and V is TRBV5-6; 7 positions agree with TRBD1. The CDR3 covers 14 residues. V gave up 5 bases and J gave up 11 bases; unmatched junction bases: 16. Looked up from germline, CDR1 is SGHDT and CDR2 is YYEEEE. The CDR3 nucleotides read TGTGCCAGCAGGGGAAGGGGACAGAACACCGTGGAGTACTTC. This translates into CASRGRGQNTVEYF.

This clone was observed a few times. The chain recombines TRBV18 with TRBJ1-2; D is uncertain. Trimming left V 6 bases short and J 4 bases short, with 15 bases between. This CDR3 is built from 14 residues. The germline V gene encodes CDR1 KGHSH and CDR2 LQKENI. CDR3 bases: TGTGCCAGCTCCCAATCAGACACTGCCTATGGCTACACCTTC. Amino acid sequence: CASSQSDTAYGYTF.

The chain combines TRBV5-6 with TRBJ2-7; possibly TRBD2 for D (6 bases). The V gene's germline CDR1 is SGHDT and CDR2 YYEEEE. With 3 bases removed from V and 2 bases from J, the gap between germline ends came to 12 bases. The CDR3 covers 14 residues. For the CDR3, the DNA is TGTGCCAGCAGCTCTGGCCCGGGGGCCTACGAGCAGTACTTC. This sequence encodes CASSSGPGAYEQYF.

J is TRBJ1-1 and V is TRBV30; D ambiguous. The germline V gene encodes CDR1 GTSNPN and CDR2 SVGIG (reference sequence). This CDR3 has 11 residues. V shed 0 bases and J shed 11 bases, with 10 bases lying between them. In DNA form, the CDR3 reads TGTGCCTGGAGTGTACTCCCGGGGGCTTTCTTT. It codes for CAWSVLPGAFF.

The chain recombines TRBV27 with TRBJ1-1; perhaps TRBD1 as D (5 bases). V lost 1 base and J 1 base, leaving 13 bases between the germline ends. The CDR3 contains 16 residues. Germline assignment: CDR1 MNHEY and CDR2 SMNVEV (reference sequence). CDR3 nucleotides: TGTGCCAGCAGTTTATTTGTGTTCGGGGCGAACACTGAAGCTTTCTTT. Translating it yields CASSLFVFGANTEAFF.

This clone was counted only a few times. The chain employs TRBV28 and TRBJ1-5, with D tentatively TRBD1 (5 bases). The CDR3 sequence is 15 residues long. V lost 5 bases to trimming and J lost 1 base, with 12 bases between them. Per germline, CDR1 MDHEN and CDR2 SYDVKM. The CDR3 nucleotides read TGTGCCAGCAGTACGGGACCTGGGAGCAATCAGCCCCAGCATTTT. This gives the protein CASSTGPGSNQPQHF.

The chain combines TRBV2 with TRBJ2-4; 8 nucleotides agree with TRBD1. The CDR3 has 18 residues. Germline CDR1 reads SNHLY; CDR2 reads FYNNEI. The trim removed 0 bases at V and 0 bases at J, leaving 7 bases unmatched. The CDR3 is CASSEALGQGLAKNIQYF. For the CDR3, the DNA is TGTGCCAGCAGTGAAGCTCTCGGACAGGGACTAGCCAAAAACATTCAGTACTTC. The entire variable domain, with the rest obtained from reference TRBV2 and TRBJ2-4, is as follows: EPEVTQTPSHQVTQMGQEVILRCVPISNHLYFYWYRQILGQKVEFLVSFYNNEISEKSEIFDDQFSVERPDGSNFTLKIRSTKLEDSAMYFCASSEALGQGLAKNIQYFGAGTRLSVL.

The chain is built from TRBV28 and TRBJ2-3; tentatively, D is TRBD2 (5 bases). The CDR3 runs to 16 residues. Trimming took off 3 bases at V and 5 bases at J, with 18 bases between the two ends. The germline CDR1 and CDR2 sequences are MDHEN and SYDVKM. DNA of the CDR3: TGTGCCAGCAGTTTTTATCGACGGGGTTTTGGAGATACGCAGTATTTT. Its protein product is CASSFYRRGFGDTQYF.